Shown below are 17 T cell receptor beta chains from a single sample sequenced in a study of OX40 agonist ivuxolimab in advanced cancers. TCRdb's table, derived via immunoSEQ multiplex PCR, lists solely in-frame clones and lacks some. The data show some 85,000 clones, about 90% seen once. The starting material was CD4+ or CD8+ T cells sorted from blood, obtained in a trial of the OX40 agonist ivuxolimab. The receptors were sampled from an adult with an advanced solid tumor such as melanoma, head and neck, liver or kidney cancer.

This clone was seen only once. This chain connects TRBV19 to TRBJ1-5; 7 positions match TRBD1. The CDR3 spans 14 residues. The ends lost 5 bases at V and 4 bases at J; junction bases unmatched: 5. The germline CDR1 and CDR2 sequences are LNHDA and SQIVND (reference sequence). The CDR3 DNA follows: TGTGCCAGTAGTCTGGGGGACAGAAATCAGCCCCAGCATTTT. Its protein product is CASSLGDRNQPQHF. Together with reference TRBV19 and TRBJ1-5, the CDR3 gives the full variable domain: DGGITQSPKYLFRKEGQNVTLSCEQNLNHDAMYWYRQDPGQGLRLIYYSQIVNDFQKGDIAEGYSVSREKKESFPLTVTSAQKNPTAFYLCASSLGDRNQPQHFGDGTRLSIL.

The chain links TRBV27 to TRBJ1-5, with 7 bases identical to TRBD1. CDR1 is MNHEY, CDR2 SMNVEV, per germline (reference sequence). The CDR3 contains 13 residues. The V gene end was trimmed by 5 bases and the J gene end by 2 bases; junction bases not matched to a gene: 0. For the CDR3, the DNA is TGTGCCAGCAGTCAGGGGGGCAATCAGCCCCAGCATTTT. It is translated as CASSQGGNQPQHF.

The J gene is TRBJ2-5, the V gene TRBV19; 7 bases map to TRBD1. There are 16 residues in the CDR3. The trim removed 3 bases at V and 2 bases at J, leaving 9 bases unmatched. CDR1 is LNHDA, CDR2 SQIVND, per germline (reference sequence). The CDR3 DNA sequence: TGTGCCAGTAGTATCGTCGGGACAGCCGTGCAAGAGACCCAGTACTTC. Protein: CASSIVGTAVQETQYF.

J is TRBJ2-6 and V is TRBV7-2; D remains unclear. Germline V gene sequence: CDR1 SGHTA, CDR2 FQGNSA. Trimming stripped 5 bases from V and 0 bases from J, with 14 bases between. This CDR3 is built from 17 residues. Here the CDR3 reads CASSPSGGVSGANVLTF. The CDR3 bases are TGTGCCAGCAGCCCCTCCGGCGGAGTCTCTGGGGCCAACGTCCTGACTTTC.

The V gene is TRBV10-1, the J gene TRBJ1-1; maybe TRBD1 (5 bases). The CDR3 totals 12 residues. Trimming shortened V by 10 bases and J by 4 bases, and 13 bases separated the two germline ends. Germline CDR1 is WNHNN and CDR2 is SYGVQD (reference sequence). The CDR3 protein is CANDSDLTEAFF. CDR3 coding DNA: TGCGCCAACGACAGCGACCTCACTGAAGCTTTCTTT.

The CDR3 is CAASEAGVNYGYTF. The CDR3 DNA is TGTGCCGCATCGGAGGCAGGGGTGAACTATGGCTACACCTTC. V usage is TRBV10-3 and J usage is TRBJ1-2, with D possibly being TRBD1 (6 bases). V was trimmed by 11 bases and J by 2 bases, leaving 18 bases between them. CDR3 size: 14 residues. Looked up from germline, CDR1 is ENHRY and CDR2 is SYGVKD.

The V call is TRBV5-1, the J call TRBJ2-2; the D is unclear. Germline loops: CDR1 SGHRS, CDR2 YFSETQ. This CDR3 contains 16 residues. Trimming cost V 4 bases and J 0 bases, with 13 bases left between them. The CDR3, as DNA: TGCGCCAGCAGCCCTGCCCGGACCACGAACACCGGGGAGCTGTTTTTT. Translating gives CASSPARTTNTGELFF.

The CDR3 is CASSARTVYNEQFF. The CDR3 DNA is TGTGCCAGCAGCGCGCGGACGGTCTACAATGAGCAGTTCTTC. This chain connects TRBV7-2 to TRBJ2-1; D gene ambiguous. Per the germline V gene, CDR1 is SGHTA and CDR2 is FQGNSA. V was pared by 5 bases and J by 3 bases, with 11 bases between. The CDR3 length is 14 residues.

The chain joins TRBV6-1 to TRBJ2-2; no clear D gene. CDR1 is MNHNS, CDR2 SASEGT, per germline. V lost 2 bases to trimming and J lost 0 bases, with 7 bases between them. The CDR3 contains 15 residues. CDR3 amino acids: CASSEWTANTGELFF. The CDR3 coding sequence is TGTGCCAGCAGTGAATGGACGGCGAACACCGGGGAGCTGTTTTTT.

The chain couples TRBV7-9 to TRBJ2-7; TRBD1 matches 9 bases. After removal of 6 bases from V and 5 bases from J, the junction contained 5 bases not matched to a gene. CDR3 length equals 13 residues. Germline-derived CDR1 and CDR2 are SEHNR and FQNEAQ (reference sequence). In nucleotides, the CDR3 is TGTGCCAGCAGTCGGACAGGGGACGACGAGCAGTACTTC. Translated: CASSRTGDDEQYF. Supplemented by reference TRBV7-9 and TRBJ2-7, the full variable domain reads DTGVSQNPRHKITKRGQNVTFRCDPISEHNRLYWYRQTLGQGPEFLTYFQNEAQLEKSRLLSDRFSAERPKGSFSTLEIQRTEQGDSAMYLCASSRTGDDEQYFGPGTRLTVT.

The chain combines TRBV5-1 with TRBJ1-1, with unresolved D. This CDR3 contains 16 residues. The germline V gene encodes CDR1 SGHRS and CDR2 YFSETQ. The V end was cut by 4 bases, the J end by 3 bases, with 19 bases between. CDR3 sequence: CASSPTQRIVDTEAFF. Written as DNA, the CDR3 is TGCGCCAGCAGCCCCACCCAGAGGATCGTAGACACTGAAGCTTTCTTT.

The chain has TRBV28 and TRBJ1-5; 7 bases align to TRBD1. Germline V lookup: CDR1 MDHEN, CDR2 SYDVKM. The CDR3 sequence is 14 residues long. The V and J ends lost 6 bases and 7 bases, in that order; junction bases with no gene match: 9. As DNA, the CDR3 is TGTGCCAGCAGCTCAGGGGGAATAATCCAGCCCCAGCATTTT. Its protein is CASSSGGIIQPQHF.

CDR3 amino acids: CAWSPSYRGTIGLAFF. CDR3 nucleotide sequence: TGTGCCTGGAGTCCTTCATACAGGGGGACGATTGGCTTAGCTTTCTTT. J is TRBJ1-1 and V is TRBV30, with TRBD1 identical over 8 bases. J gave up 10 bases and V 2 bases, and 18 bases lay outside the gene matches. This CDR3 is 16 amino acids long. The germline V gene encodes CDR1 GTSNPN and CDR2 SVGIG (reference sequence).

This chain uses TRBV5-1 with TRBJ2-7; a weak D match, TRBD1 (5 bases). The length of the CDR3 is 13 residues. Looked up from germline, CDR1 is SGHRS and CDR2 is YFSETQ. With 6 bases removed from V and 1 base from J, the gap between germline ends came to 11 bases. As DNA, the CDR3 is TGCGCCAGCAAAGTTCAGGGATCCTACGAGCAGTACTTC. It translates to CASKVQGSYEQYF.

The chain joins TRBV28 to TRBJ1-2; unclear D gene. Trimming removed 6 bases from V and 8 bases from J, with 16 bases in between. This CDR3 is built from 13 residues. The germline gives CDR1 MDHEN, CDR2 SYDVKM. This chain's CDR3 is CASSRSGIKGYTF. The CDR3 nucleotides read TGTGCCAGCAGCCGGTCTGGAATAAAAGGCTACACCTTC.

V and J are TRBV11-2 and TRBJ2-2; the D gene is possibly TRBD1 (5 bases). The CDR3 contains 15 residues. Germline assignment: CDR1 SGHAT and CDR2 FQNNGV. The germline V and J ends were trimmed by 2 bases and 1 base, with 8 bases remaining between them. The CDR3 sequence: CASSLQGLNTGELFF. The CDR3 DNA sequence: TGTGCCAGCAGCTTACAGGGCTTGAACACCGGGGAGCTGTTTTTT.

The chain recombines TRBV28 with TRBJ2-5, with D perhaps TRBD1 or TRBD2 (5 bases each). The V gene's germline CDR1 is MDHEN and CDR2 SYDVKM. CDR3 length equals 15 residues. V shed 3 bases and J shed 6 bases, with 17 bases lying between them. The CDR3 here is CASSFKGWLGQTQYF. CDR3 coding DNA: TGTGCCAGCAGTTTTAAGGGGTGGCTGGGACAGACCCAGTACTTC.